The 32 T cell receptor beta chains presented below share a single source sample, sequenced in a study of identical twins. TCRdb passed the 5' RACE reads through MiXCR, listing each CDR3 protein once. Found here are about 720,000 distinct CDR3 sequences, roughly 8% of them singletons; the top ten hold approximately 0.96%. The same specimen was also included in a second study, on yellow fever vaccine responses in identical twins.

The sequenced sample consisted of PBMCs. All receptors derive from a woman aged 18-29 years in good health.

The chain couples TRBV7-6 to TRBJ2-1; 8 nucleotides match TRBD2. Germline-derived CDR1 and CDR2 are SGHVS and FNYEAQ. There are 14 residues in the CDR3. Losses at the gene ends were 4 bases for V and 11 bases for J; bases not matched to a gene: 10. CDR3 residues: CASSSRAGATKQFF. CDR3 bases: TGTGCCAGCAGCTCTCGAGCGGGGGCCACTAAGCAGTTCTTC.

The sample holds many counts of this clonotype. Because it lacks the conserved phenylalanine or tryptophan at the end, this CDR3 is likely a read error. The limits of the CDR3 on the DNA are not certain, so only TCRdb's listed CDR3 is given. The chain combines TRBV6-2 or TRBV6-3 with TRBJ2-3; TRBD2, the D gene given by the table, was not confirmed from the DNA. Germline CDR1 MNHEY, CDR2 SVGEGT. The CDR3 numbers 14 amino acids, ends counted. CDR3 sequence: CASSYSRLAGVRDL.

In this sample, this clonotype turned up a few times. This chain links TRBV3-1 with TRBJ2-7, with 9 bases aligning to TRBD2. V was pared by 2 bases and J by 4 bases, with 3 bases of the junction left unmatched. The germline gives CDR1 LGHDT, CDR2 YNNKEL (reference sequence). This CDR3 contains 14 residues. CDR3 bases: TGTGCCAGCAGCCAACTAGCGGGAATATACGAGCAGTACTTC. Encoded protein: CASSQLAGIYEQYF.

This clonotype was observed at least ten times. This chain joins TRBV28 and TRBJ2-4, with D possibly being TRBD1 (6 bases). Per the germline V gene, CDR1 is MDHEN and CDR2 is SYDVKM. This CDR3 spans 15 amino acids. Trimming left V 2 bases short and J 9 bases short, with 17 bases between. CDR3 sequence reads: CASSLRGLVVGIQYF. CDR3 DNA sequence: TGTGCCAGCAGTTTAAGGGGGTTGGTTGTGGGCATTCAGTACTTC.

In this sample, this clonotype turned up a few times. The rearrangement links TRBV11-1 to TRBJ1-2; D is possibly TRBD1 (6 bases). The CDR3 covers 15 residues. Germline values: CDR1 SGHAT, CDR2 FQDESV (reference sequence). The V end lost 5 bases, the J end lost 3 bases, and 16 bases lay between the germline ends. This CDR3 reads CASSHGQTKYYGYTF. CDR3 nucleotide sequence: TGTGCCAGCAGCCACGGACAGACAAAATACTATGGCTACACCTTC.

There are many counts of this clonotype. The rearrangement joins TRBV7-9 to TRBJ2-3; no firm D call. Germline CDR1 reads SEHNR; CDR2 reads FQNEAQ (reference sequence). The length of the CDR3 is 12 residues. Trimming stripped 4 bases from V and 6 bases from J, with 8 bases between. CDR3 sequence reads: CASSSGMDTQYF. CDR3 DNA sequence: TGTGCCAGCAGCTCGGGTATGGATACGCAGTATTTT.

In this sample, this clonotype turned up a few times. The chain combines TRBV11-1 with TRBJ2-2; TRBD1 agrees at 9 bases. The CDR3 length is 21 residues. Germline V gives CDR1 SGHAT, CDR2 FQDESV (reference sequence). With V trimmed by 4 bases and J by 0 bases, 18 bases remained unmatched. The CDR3 bases are TGTGCCAGCAGCTCTCCGGGACAGGGCGGGTTTACGGTACCGAACACCGGGGAGCTGTTTTTT. Translation: CASSSPGQGGFTVPNTGELFF.

At least ten counts were recorded for this clonotype. The chain joins TRBV6-4 to TRBJ2-1; 9 nucleotides agree with TRBD1. After removal of 5 bases from V and 4 bases from J, the junction contained 6 bases not matched to a gene. This CDR3 is 15 amino acids long. Germline assignment: CDR1 MRHNA and CDR2 SNTAGT. The CDR3 nucleotides are TGTGCCAGCAGTCCCGGGACAGGGCCGTACAATGAGCAGTTCTTC. The encoded protein is CASSPGTGPYNEQFF.

The chain is built from TRBV4-2 and TRBJ2-7, with 9 positions matching TRBD1. The CDR3 totals 16 residues. V lost 0 bases and J lost 2; bases outside the gene matches: 5. Germline CDR1 is LGHNA and CDR2 is YNFKEQ. The CDR3: CASSQDLWTGAYEQYF. The CDR3 bases are TGTGCCAGCAGCCAAGATCTGTGGACAGGGGCCTACGAGCAGTACTTC.

The chain has TRBV6-5 and TRBJ2-2; 8 nucleotides match TRBD1. The CDR3 extends over 14 amino acids. Germline V gene data show CDR1 as MNHEY and CDR2 as SVGAGI. Unmatched junction bases numbered 0, after V lost 2 bases and J lost 4 bases. This CDR3 is CASSYTGGTGELFF. The CDR3, as DNA: TGTGCCAGCAGTTACACAGGGGGCACCGGGGAGCTGTTTTTT.

Notes on this clonotype: Just one base apart from a much larger clone, this may be a read error. The chain joins TRBV5-6 to TRBJ2-5, with D unclear. The CDR3 contains 13 residues. The germline V gene encodes CDR1 SGHDT and CDR2 YYEEEE. This chain's CDR3 is CASSFVGGEAQYF. CDR3 DNA: TGTGCCAGCAGCTTCGTGGGTGGAGAGGCCCAGTACTTC.

This clonotype was picked up a small number of times. The CDR3 protein is CASSPTTGTGVNEQFF. DNA of the CDR3: TGTGCCAGCAGTCCCACAACCGGGACAGGGGTCAATGAGCAGTTCTTC. The V and J genes are TRBV28 and TRBJ2-1; 10 bases match TRBD1. Trimming removed 5 bases from V and 6 bases from J; junction bases left unmatched: 10. This CDR3 comprises 16 residues. CDR1 MDHEN and CDR2 SYDVKM come from the germline V gene.

This clonotype turned up a few times. This chain uses TRBV29-1 with TRBJ1-1; D remains ambiguous. Trimming shortened V by 2 bases and J by 0 bases, and 7 bases separated the two germline ends. The CDR3 is 13 amino acids. Germline assignment: CDR1 SQVTM and CDR2 ANQGSEA. The CDR3 DNA reads as TGCAGCGTTGAAAGGGTGATGAACACTGAAGCTTTCTTT. It encodes CSVERVMNTEAFF.

Many counts were recorded for this clonotype. The V gene is TRBV2, the J gene TRBJ1-5; D is unclear. Germline loops: CDR1 SNHLY, CDR2 FYNNEI. V lost 7 bases, J lost 0 bases, and 16 bases lay in between. This CDR3 region has 16 residues. The CDR3 sequence is CASTKERQNSNQPQHF. CDR3 DNA: TGTGCCAGCACCAAGGAGAGGCAAAATAGCAATCAGCCCCAGCATTTT. The entire variable domain, with the rest obtained from reference TRBV2 and TRBJ1-5, is as follows: EPEVTQTPSHQVTQMGQEVILRCVPISNHLYFYWYRQILGQKVEFLVSFYNNEISEKSEIFDDQFSVERPDGSNFTLKIRSTKLEDSAMYFCASTKERQNSNQPQHFGDGTRLSIL.

This clonotype was detected ten times or more. The chain combines TRBV24-1 with TRBJ2-1; possible D gene TRBD1, 6 bases. The germline V gene encodes CDR1 KGHDR and CDR2 SFDVKD. CDR3 length: 14 amino acids. V was trimmed by 4 bases and J by 8 bases, leaving 14 bases between them. The CDR3 protein is CATSDLDRWDEQFF. As DNA, the CDR3 is TGTGCCACCAGTGACCTTGACAGGTGGGATGAGCAGTTCTTC.

The DNA for the CDR3 is TGTGCAAGTCGCTTACCCAAGCCGGGCGAGCAGTTCTTC. Translating it yields CASRLPKPGEQFF. The chain combines TRBV12-2 with TRBJ2-1; TRBD1, the table's D call, lacks a check against the DNA. TRBV12-2 is reported as a pseudogene. The CDR3 contains 13 residues.

This clonotype was observed a few times. The gene calls are TRBV12-3 or TRBV12-4 and TRBJ2-3; D possibly uses TRBD1 or TRBD2 (5 bases each). Trimming removed 4 bases from V and 9 bases from J, with 23 bases in between. The CDR3 loop spans 16 amino acids. Here the CDR3 reads CASSSQSGLPTPTQYF. Here the CDR3 DNA reads TGTGCCAGCAGTTCCCAATCGGGGCTACCCACTCCCACGCAGTATTTT.

The genes are TRBV6-5 and TRBJ1-1; no reliable D call. V was cut by 5 bases and J by 7 bases, with 8 bases left in between. The CDR3 extends over 11 amino acids. The germline V gene encodes CDR1 MNHEY and CDR2 SVGAGI. In DNA, the CDR3 is TGTGCCAGCAGTACAAAGGATGAAGCTTTCTTT. This codes for CASSTKDEAFF.

There are many counts of this clonotype. The chain combines TRBV20-1 with TRBJ2-3; TRBD2 matches 8 bases. The CDR3 runs 13 residues. Germline-derived CDR1 and CDR2 are DFQATT and SNEGSKA (reference sequence). V lost 5 bases, J lost 2 bases, and 3 bases stayed unmatched. Here the CDR3 reads CSAERENTDTQYF. The CDR3 nucleotides read TGCAGTGCTGAGCGGGAGAACACAGATACGCAGTATTTT.

The rearrangement joins TRBV27 to TRBJ2-1, with 11 positions matching TRBD1. The J segment lost 8 bases and the V segment lost 0 bases, leaving 12 bases of the junction unmatched. The CDR3 contains 18 residues. CDR1 and CDR2 (germline): MNHEY, SMNVEV (reference sequence). The CDR3 DNA sequence: TGTGCCAGCAGTTTATCGTGGATCGGGACAGGGGGTTGGGATGAGCAGTTCTTC. This codes for CASSLSWIGTGGWDEQFF.

This chain connects TRBV7-9 to TRBJ2-1; TRBD2 agrees at 7 bases. V trimming: 11 bases; J trimming: 4 bases; junction bases outside the gene matches: 5. This CDR3 is built from 12 residues. Germline V gene data show CDR1 as SEHNR and CDR2 as FQNEAQ (reference sequence). The CDR3 is CAGAAGYNEQFF. The CDR3 bases are TGTGCCGGAGCAGCGGGGTACAATGAGCAGTTCTTC.

This clonotype was counted only a few times. The gene calls are TRBV7-2 and TRBJ2-5; 7 nucleotides align to TRBD1. Looked up from germline, CDR1 is SGHTA and CDR2 is FQGNSA. V was clipped by 2 bases and J by 2 bases; unmatched bases: 11. This CDR3 has 17 residues. CDR3 DNA: TGTGCCAGCAGCTTATCCCCGGGACAGACTTTTCAAGAGACCCAGTACTTC. Its protein is CASSLSPGQTFQETQYF. Variable domain in full (rest from reference TRBV7-2 and TRBJ2-5): GAGVSQSPSNKVTEKGKDVELRCDPISGHTALYWYRQSLGQGLEFLIYFQGNSAPDKSGLPSDRFSAERTGGSVSTLTIQRTQQEDSAVYLCASSLSPGQTFQETQYFGPGTRLLVL.

The J gene is TRBJ2-2, the V gene TRBV13, with a weak D call TRBD2 (6 bases). The CDR3 is made up of 16 amino acids. Germline CDR1 and CDR2: PRHDT and FYEKMQ (reference sequence). Trimming took 5 bases from V and 1 from J, leaving 14 bases between them. CDR3 region: CASSPTIGGNTGELFF. The CDR3, as DNA: TGTGCCAGCAGCCCTACGATCGGGGGGAACACCGGGGAGCTGTTTTTT.

In its sample, this clonotype was seen a few times. The V and J genes are TRBV4-1 and TRBJ2-2; TRBD2 matches 7 bases. The length of the CDR3 is 15 residues. V gave up 0 bases and J gave up 6 bases; unmatched junction bases: 4. From germline, CDR1 is MGHRA and CDR2 YSYEKL. This chain's CDR3 is CASSQERGRAGELFF. DNA of the CDR3: TGCGCCAGCAGCCAAGAACGCGGGAGAGCCGGGGAGCTGTTTTTT.

This chain joins TRBV11-1 and TRBJ2-3; no firm D call. Trimming took off 3 bases at V and 7 bases at J, with 11 bases between the two ends. The length of the CDR3 is 13 residues. In germline, CDR1 is SGHAT, CDR2 FQDESV (reference sequence). CDR3 sequence: CASSFLGENTQYF. Here the CDR3 DNA reads TGTGCCAGCAGCTTCCTTGGGGAAAATACGCAGTATTTT. Filled out from reference TRBV11-1 and TRBJ2-3, the complete variable domain reads EAEVAQSPRYKITEKSQAVAFWCDPISGHATLYWYRQILGQGPELLVQFQDESVVDDSQLPKDRFSAERLKGVDSTLKIQPAELGDSAMYLCASSFLGENTQYFGPGTRLTVL.

Of note for this clonotype: Sequence at one end of the junction differs from germline and may be a read error. The J gene is TRBJ2-2, the V gene TRBV7-2; D is unclear. CDR1 and CDR2 (germline): SGHTA, FQGNSA. The CDR3 runs to 16 residues. DNA for the CDR3: TGTGCCAGCAGCCTACCTGGGGTCCTGAACACCTGGGAGCTGTTTTTT. Amino acid sequence: CASSLPGVLNTWELFF.

V and J are TRBV7-2 and TRBJ2-1; 8 bases match TRBD2. The length of the CDR3 is 15 residues. With V trimmed by 1 base and J by 6 bases, 5 bases remained unmatched. CDR1 SGHTA and CDR2 FQGNSA come from the germline V gene. The CDR3 here is CASSLGGLGGNEQFF. CDR3 coding DNA: TGTGCCAGCAGCTTAGGGGGACTAGGGGGCAATGAGCAGTTCTTC.

The CDR3 reads CASSYTVQETQYF. The CDR3 coding sequence is TGTGCCAGCAGTTACACGGTCCAAGAGACCCAGTACTTC. The V and J genes are TRBV6-5 and TRBJ2-5, with D unresolved. Germline V gene sequence: CDR1 MNHEY, CDR2 SVGAGI. This CDR3 comprises 13 residues. Trimming removed 2 bases at V and 1 base at J, with 5 bases between.

This clonotype was recorded at least ten times. This chain links TRBV28 with TRBJ2-1; possible D gene TRBD1, 7 bases. This CDR3 contains 15 residues. CDR1 and CDR2 from the germline V gene are MDHEN and SYDVKM. Trimming removed 2 bases at V and 3 bases at J, with 11 bases between. The CDR3 is CASSLPQGGYNEQFF. The CDR3 DNA reads as TGTGCCAGCAGTTTACCCCAGGGGGGCTACAATGAGCAGTTCTTC.

This clonotype has a count of ten or more. V usage is TRBV20-1 and J usage is TRBJ2-1; 9 bases agree with TRBD1. Germline V gene sequence: CDR1 DFQATT, CDR2 SNEGSKA (reference sequence). Trimming took 6 bases from V and 2 from J; bases not matched to a gene: 5. This CDR3 region has 14 residues. CDR3 loop: CSASGQGAYNEQFF. Here the CDR3 DNA reads TGCAGTGCCTCGGGACAGGGAGCCTACAATGAGCAGTTCTTC.

This clonotype was seen many times. This chain connects TRBV5-1 to TRBJ2-1; 10 bases are a match to TRBD2. CDR1 and CDR2 (germline): SGHRS, YFSETQ. The CDR3 has 15 residues. V was pared by 0 bases and J by 5 bases, with 2 bases of the junction left unmatched. CDR3: CASSLVAGGNNEQFF. The CDR3 nucleotides read TGCGCCAGCAGCTTGGTAGCGGGGGGCAACAATGAGCAGTTCTTC.

This clonotype was seen ten or more times. This chain links TRBV15 with TRBJ2-1; 7 nucleotides match TRBD2. This CDR3 has 16 amino acids. Germline trimming cut 2 bases from V and 7 bases from J; bases unmatched to any gene: 11. CDR1 and CDR2 (germline): LNHNV, YYDKDF (reference sequence). CDR3 sequence reads: CATSRPRQFSGNEQFF. The CDR3 nucleotides read TGTGCCACCAGCAGACCCCGACAGTTTAGCGGGAATGAGCAGTTCTTC.